A selection of T cell receptor beta chains follows, all from one sample in a study of OX40 agonist ivuxolimab in advanced cancers. Clones were sequenced by immunoSEQ multiplex PCR, and TCRdb holds only the in-frame ones, with some missing. The sample records about 68,000 clones, roughly 80% being singletons. This specimen consisted of CD4+ or CD8+ T cells sorted from blood, obtained in a trial of the OX40 agonist ivuxolimab. These receptors were collected from an adult with an advanced solid tumor such as melanoma, head and neck, liver or kidney cancer. Each CDR3 is given with its conserved first and last residue. The D gene is left open where the match is weak. Clone sizes are given selectively: once, few, many, or a class where the clone is expanded.

TRBD2,TRBJ2-3,TRBV13,NA,TGTGCCAGCAGCTCCACCGGGACTAGCGGGGGGGCAACCACAGATACGCAGTATTTT,CASSSTGTSGGATTDTQYF
TRBD1,TRBJ2-1,TRBV25-1,NA,TGTGCCAGCAGTGAACCGGGACAGGTATACAATGAGCAGTTCTTC,CASSEPGQVYNEQFF
TRBD1,TRBJ2-7,TRBV5-1,NA,TGCGCCAGCAGCTTTACCGGGACAGGGGGCCCGGGCTCCTACGAGCAGTACTTC,CASSFTGTGGPGSYEQYF
NA,TRBJ2-3,TRBV28,NA,TGTGCCAGCATCATGGAGGGGGCCTTATTCCAAAGCACAGATACGCAGTATTTT,CASIMEGALFQSTDTQYF
TRBD2,TRBJ2-3,TRBV15,NA,TGTGCCACCAGCAGAGGTAGCGGGGGAGGGTCAGATACGCAGTATTTT,CATSRGSGGGSDTQYF
TRBD1,TRBJ2-7,TRBV6-1,NA,TGTGCCAGTGGGACAGGGACGGGCGAGCAGTACTTC,CASGTGTGEQYF
NA,TRBJ2-2,TRBV5-1,NA,TGCGCCAGCAGTCGAGACCCGGGGGCATCGGCCGGGGAGCTGTTTTTT,CASSRDPGASAGELFF
TRBD2,TRBJ2-1,TRBV30,NA,TGTGCCTGGAGTGTATACGGGACTAGCGGGGATTACAATGAGCAGTTCTTC,CAWSVYGTSGDYNEQFF
NA,TRBJ1-1,TRBV19,few,TGTGCCAGTAAAAGAAGGGAGAACACTGAAGCTTTCTTT,CASKRRENTEAFF
TRBD1,TRBJ1-5,TRBV7-9,few,TGTGCCAGCAGTTCGGACAGGGGATCAAACTACAATCAGCCCCAGCATTTT,CASSSDRGSNYNQPQHF
NA,TRBJ2-1,TRBV7-2,NA,TGTGCCAGCAGCTTAGCGCTGAGCGGGCAGTTCTTC,CASSLALSGQFF
TRBD1,TRBJ2-7,TRBV12-5,NA,TGTGCTAGTGGTTTGGTACTATCGGACAGGGGTATGTACGAGCAGTACTTC,CASGLVLSDRGMYEQYF
TRBD2,TRBJ2-7,TRBV6-5,NA,TGTGCCAGCAGCTCCGGGGGAGCGGGGGCTCGGGAGCAGTACTTC,CASSSGGAGAREQYF
NA,TRBJ1-1,TRBV28,NA,TGTGCCAGCAGTTCCCCGGGTGCAGGAAACATGAACACTGAAGCTTTCTTT,CASSSPGAGNMNTEAFF
NA,TRBJ1-6,TRBV6-5,few,TGTGCCAGCACCCCGGGCTCCGATAATTCACCCCTCCACTTT,CASTPGSDNSPLHF
TRBD1,TRBJ2-7,TRBV10-3,once,TGTGCCATCGGGCCGTTACAGGGGCGCAACATTTCCTACGAGCAGTACTTC,CAIGPLQGRNISYEQYF
NA,TRBJ2-5,TRBV5-8,NA,TGTGCCAGCAGCCTACAGGGGAGGGAGACCCAGTACTTC,CASSLQGRETQYF
NA,TRBJ2-2,TRBV30,once,TGTGCCTGGAGTGTCCCCGCGGCAGGACTCCACACCGGGGAGCTGTTTTTT,CAWSVPAAGLHTGELFF
NA,TRBJ1-5,TRBV6-4,NA,TGTGCCAGCAGTGGCGACAGGAATCAGCCCCAGCATTTT,CASSGDRNQPQHF
NA,TRBJ1-5,TRBV6-1,NA,TGTGCCAGCAGTGCCCCGGTGGGCGTAGGGGATCAGCCCCAGCATTTT,CASSAPVGVGDQPQHF
TRBD1,TRBJ2-3,TRBV18,NA,TGTGCCAGCTCACCGCGACAGGGGGGGGATACGCAGTATTTT,CASSPRQGGDTQYF
NA,TRBJ1-2,TRBV7-8,NA,TGTGCCAGCAGCATGGACACGTACAAATCTTATGGCTACACCTTC,CASSMDTYKSYGYTF
TRBD1,TRBJ1-4,TRBV5-4,NA,TGTGCCAGCAGCCTCGGCCCTGACAGGGAGGGAGAAAAACTGTTTTTT,CASSLGPDREGEKLFF
TRBD1,TRBJ1-1,TRBV28,NA,TGTGCCAGCAGAAATACGGGACAGGGGGGCACTGAAGCTTTCTTT,CASRNTGQGGTEAFF
NA,TRBJ2-7,TRBV2,NA,TGTGCCAGCAGTTACTCCTACGAGCAGTACTTC,CASSYSYEQYF
NA,TRBJ2-7,TRBV7-2,NA,TGTGCCAGCAGCTTAGCTCTCTACGAGCAGTACTTC,CASSLALYEQYF